What follows are 11 T cell receptor beta chains derived from one specimen sequenced in a study of spatial heterogeneity in lung cancer. Noted time point: blood at routine non-recurrence follow-up after resection. Unsorted whole RNA of tumor, nontumor lung or frozen PBMC was sequenced. TCRdb analysed the 5' RACE reads with MiXCR anew, one entry per CDR3 protein. In the table there are around 110,000 distinct CDR3 sequences, roughly an eighth of which are singletons. The material sequenced was PBMCs, taken at follow-up. The origin of the receptors is a male donor with early-stage non-small cell lung cancer.

The genes are TRBV4-2 and TRBJ1-1; possibly TRBD1 for D (5 bases). Germline-derived CDR1 and CDR2 are LGHNA and YNFKEQ. The CDR3 sequence is 19 residues long. V was clipped by 1 base and J by 4 bases, with 25 bases between them. CDR3 bases: TGTGCCAGCAGCCAAGTCGCCACCCAGGGTACAGGTTGGGGCACTGAAGCTTTCTTT. Its protein is CASSQVATQGTGWGTEAFF.

At least ten counts were recorded for this clonotype. The rearrangement joins TRBV7-2 to TRBJ2-1, with 7 bases aligning to TRBD1. The germline gives CDR1 SGHTA, CDR2 FQGNSA. The CDR3 runs 13 residues. V lost 5 bases and J lost 13; bases outside the gene matches: 11. The CDR3 sequence: CASSHTSGTVQFF. CDR3 in DNA: TGTGCCAGCAGCCATACCTCCGGGACAGTTCAGTTCTTC.

The V gene is TRBV7-2, the J gene TRBJ1-5; D remains ambiguous. The CDR3 is 13 residues long. The germline V and J ends were trimmed by 1 base and 3 bases, with 4 bases remaining between them. Germline CDR1 and CDR2: SGHTA and FQGNSA. CDR3 loop: CASSLDTNQPQHF. CDR3 coding DNA: TGTGCCAGCAGCTTAGATACCAATCAGCCCCAGCATTTT. The full variable domain, completed using reference TRBV7-2 and TRBJ1-5, is GAGVSQSPSNKVTEKGKDVELRCDPISGHTALYWYRQSLGQGLEFLIYFQGNSAPDKSGLPSDRFSAERTGGSVSTLTIQRTQQEDSAVYLCASSLDTNQPQHFGDGTRLSIL.

This rearrangement joins TRBV6-5 to TRBJ1-2; no firm D call. CDR1 and CDR2 from the germline V gene are MNHEY and SVGAGI. The CDR3 is 14 amino acids. V lost 6 bases to trimming and J lost 3 bases, with 14 bases between them. CDR3 residues: CASRRGGQDYGYTF. The CDR3 DNA reads as TGTGCCAGCAGACGCGGCGGGCAGGACTATGGCTACACCTTC.

This clonotype has at least ten counts. The chain employs TRBV6-5 and TRBJ1-5; D is unresolved. This CDR3 contains 13 residues. Trimming cost V 2 bases and J 7 bases, with 9 bases left between them. In germline, CDR1 is MNHEY, CDR2 SVGAGI. As DNA, the CDR3 is TGTGCCAGCAGTTACGAGGGTGAACAGCCCCAGCATTTT. This gives the protein CASSYEGEQPQHF.

This clonotype was detected a few times. J is TRBJ1-1 and V is TRBV5-1; a weak D match, TRBD1 (6 bases). Germline V CDR1 and CDR2: SGHRS, YFSETQ. CDR3 length: 13 residues. Trimming removed 8 bases at V and 4 bases at J, with 15 bases between. The CDR3, as DNA: TGCGCCAGGACTCAAACAGGGTTCACTGAAGCTTTCTTT. Amino acid sequence: CARTQTGFTEAFF.

This clonotype was detected only a few times. The CDR3 region has the DNA TGCGCCAGCAGTGACCCTATGGGGGAGCAGTACTTC. It translates to CASSDPMGEQYF. The chain uses TRBV10-1 and TRBJ2-7; D ambiguous. The length of the CDR3 is 12 residues. Germline V CDR1 and CDR2: WNHNN, SYGVQD (reference sequence). Trimming removed 3 bases from V and 7 bases from J, with 10 bases in between.

This clonotype was detected only once. The gene calls are TRBV20-1 and TRBJ2-1, with 13 bases identical to TRBD2. V gave up 5 bases and J gave up 7 bases; unmatched junction bases: 8. The germline V gene has CDR1 DFQATT and CDR2 SNEGSKA (reference sequence). The CDR3 consists of 15 residues. CDR3: CSALRTSGGHNEQFF. For the CDR3, the DNA is TGCAGTGCTCTCCGGACTAGCGGGGGCCATAATGAGCAGTTCTTC.

This clonotype showed up many times. The chain couples TRBV13 to TRBJ1-1; the D gene is possibly TRBD1 (5 bases). This CDR3 is 14 amino acids long. CDR1 is PRHDT, CDR2 FYEKMQ, per germline (reference sequence). With 4 bases removed from V and 5 bases from J, the gap between germline ends came to 14 bases. The CDR3 here is CASSWIRGPTEAFF. CDR3 sequence (DNA): TGTGCCAGCAGCTGGATAAGGGGCCCGACTGAAGCTTTCTTT.

Worth noting for this clonotype: A much more abundant neighbour one base away suggests this may be a read error. The chain joins TRBV4-3 to TRBJ1-2; a weak D match, TRBD1 (6 bases). Per the germline V gene, CDR1 is LGHNA and CDR2 is YSLEER. The CDR3 length is 15 residues. The CDR3 region has the DNA TGCGCCAGCAACCAAGATCGGATGGACAGCACCGGCTACACCTTC. This sequence encodes CASNQDRMDSTGYTF.

This clonotype was counted ten times or more. This chain uses TRBV19 with TRBJ1-2; unclear D gene. The CDR3 contains 16 residues. Trimming pared 3 bases from V and 0 bases from J, leaving 14 bases between. Germline values: CDR1 LNHDA, CDR2 SQIVND (reference sequence). The CDR3 DNA follows: TGTGCCAGTAGTATGGGCAACTGGGGAGCTAACTATGGCTACACCTTC. Protein product: CASSMGNWGANYGYTF.